These T cell receptor beta chains were read from a single sample in a study of T cell responses to AZD1222 COVID-19 vaccine. Only in-frame clones appear in the TCRdb table, and some are missing; sequencing was by immunoSEQ multiplex PCR. The sample contains approximately 70,000 clones, about nine tenths of which appear only once. The specimen was peripheral blood, collected on day 0 of AZD1222 vaccination. Receptors originate from an adult in good health. Each CDR3 is given with its conserved first and last residue. A D gene is named only where the DNA matches it firmly. Some rows have no size entry. The others give once, few or many, or a class for an expanded clone.

j_gene,d_gene,v_gene,abundance,CDR3aa,CDR3nt
TRBJ1-6,-,TRBV9,-,CASSVDEGLDSPLHF,TGTGCCAGCAGCGTAGACGAGGGGCTGGATTCACCCCTCCACTTT
TRBJ1-2,TRBD1,TRBV19,-,CASSRDSNYGYTF,TGTGCCAGTAGCAGGGACAGTAACTATGGCTACACCTTC
TRBJ2-5,TRBD2,TRBV7-2,-,CASISGRGEGTQYF,TGTGCCAGCATTTCAGGGAGGGGAGAAGGGACCCAGTACTTC
TRBJ1-1,-,TRBV2,-,CASSDPGNTEAFF,TGTGCCAGCAGTGATCCAGGGAACACTGAAGCTTTCTTT
TRBJ1-2,-,TRBV7-9,-,CASSLDNYGYTF,TGTGCCAGCAGCTTAGACAACTATGGCTACACCTTC
TRBJ1-2,-,TRBV19,-,CASGPQHYGYTF,TGTGCCAGTGGCCCTCAACACTATGGCTACACCTTC
TRBJ2-7,TRBD2,TRBV5-5,-,CASSLDFSGTIEQYF,TGTGCCAGCAGCTTGGATTTCTCAGGGACTATCGAGCAGTACTTC
TRBJ2-2,TRBD2,TRBV4-1,-,CASSHGTSGVAGELFF,TGCGCCAGCAGCCATGGGACTAGCGGGGTTGCCGGGGAGCTGTTTTTT
TRBJ2-7,-,TRBV12-3/TRBV12-4,-,CASSLSGSDEQYF,TGTGCCAGCAGTTTATCAGGGAGCGACGAGCAGTACTTC
TRBJ2-7,-,TRBV5-1,-,CASSSDRTASYEQYF,TGCGCCAGCAGCTCCGACCGGACAGCCAGCTACGAGCAGTACTTC
TRBJ1-5,-,TRBV28,medium-sized,CASSQEVQPQHF,TGTGCCAGCAGTCAGGAGGTTCAGCCCCAGCATTTT
TRBJ2-5,-,TRBV2,-,CASRAQVNQETQYF,TGTGCCAGCAGAGCCCAGGTGAATCAAGAGACCCAGTACTTC
TRBJ1-1,TRBD1,TRBV9,-,CASSVLPGGENTEAFF,TGTGCCAGCAGCGTACTTCCAGGGGGCGAGAACACTGAAGCTTTCTTT
TRBJ2-3,-,TRBV10-2,-,CASRGIWGSTDTQYF,TGCGCCAGCAGGGGGATCTGGGGGTCCACAGATACGCAGTATTTT
TRBJ1-6,TRBD1,TRBV4-2,-,CASSQDRNRGNSPLHF,TGTGCCAGCAGCCAAGATCGTAACAGGGGGAATTCACCCCTCCACTTT
TRBJ2-6,-,TRBV6-5,-,CASSLEGGSGANVLTF,TGTGCCAGCAGTTTAGAAGGGGGTTCTGGGGCCAACGTCCTGACTTTC
TRBJ2-1,-,TRBV18,-,CASSSQHSYNEQFF,TGTGCCAGCTCCAGCCAACACTCCTACAATGAGCAGTTCTTC
TRBJ1-3,-,TRBV30,few,CAWSVQGGPGNTIYF,TGTGCCTGGAGTGTACAAGGGGGGCCCGGAAACACCATATATTTT
TRBJ1-1,TRBD1,TRBV3-1/TRBV3-2,-,CASSHWDRPRGAFF,TGTGCCAGCAGCCATTGGGACAGGCCCAGGGGGGCTTTCTTT
TRBJ1-5,TRBD1,TRBV19,-,CASSAQGVGQPQHF,TGTGCCAGTAGTGCTCAGGGGGTAGGGCAGCCCCAGCATTTT
TRBJ1-3,-,TRBV18,-,CASSPLLQGDAGNTIYF,TGTGCCAGCTCACCGCTTCTCCAGGGAGACGCGGGAAACACCATATATTTT
TRBJ2-7,TRBD1,TRBV2,few,CASSGNRGTEQYF,TGTGCCAGCAGTGGCAACAGGGGAACCGAGCAGTACTTC
TRBJ1-6,-,TRBV4-1,-,CASSQDGNSPLHF,TGCGCCAGCAGCCAAGACGGTAATTCACCCCTCCACTTT
TRBJ1-1,-,TRBV6-2/TRBV6-3,-,CASSSGPEAFF,TGTGCCAGCAGTTCGGGGCCTGAAGCTTTCTTT
TRBJ2-1,-,TRBV7-3,-,CASSQPGGDYNEQFF,TGTGCCAGCAGCCAACCGGGCGGGGACTACAATGAGCAGTTCTTC
TRBJ1-6,TRBD1,TRBV7-9,medium-sized,CASSSLRDSNSPLHF,TGTGCCAGCAGCTCTCTCCGGGACAGTAATTCACCCCTCCACTTT
TRBJ1-5,-,TRBV7-2,-,CASSLKGPSQPQHF,TGTGCCAGCAGCCTAAAAGGGCCCAGTCAGCCCCAGCATTTT
TRBJ1-1,-,TRBV20-1,few,CSASHPGKNTEAFF,TGCAGTGCTAGTCATCCCGGGAAGAACACTGAAGCTTTCTTT